The 5 T cell receptor beta chains presented below share a single source sample, sequenced in a study of post-analysis software for immune sequencing data. General observations from the study: Compared with controls, patients had more of roughly 5 TRBV segments, including TRBV5-6, TRBV5-1 and TRBV20-1.

Tagging with unique molecular identifiers was a feature of the TCR beta cDNA libraries. One entry per CDR3 protein results from TCRdb running MiXCR on the PCR reads. The sample records 650,000 to 850,000 distinct CDR3 sequences, around 53% being singletons. No antigen has been assigned to these receptors. The sequencing input was blood. These receptors all come from a girl between 10 and 17 years old with multiple sclerosis.

Written as DNA, the CDR3 is TGTGCCAGCAGGGACAGGGGGTTTTCACCCCTCCACTTT. It translates to CASRDRGFSPLHF. This rearrangement joins TRBV25-1 to TRBJ1-6; 10 bases map to TRBD1. The trim removed 6 bases at V and 9 bases at J, leaving 2 bases unmatched. In germline, CDR1 is MGHDK, CDR2 SYGVNS. The CDR3 covers 13 residues.

The rearrangement links TRBV27 to TRBJ2-3, with TRBD2 matching 7 bases. Germline loops: CDR1 MNHEY, CDR2 SMNVEV (reference sequence). The CDR3 is 15 amino acids. The ends lost 3 bases at V and 0 bases at J; junction bases unmatched: 3. This chain's CDR3 is CASSLKRGSTDTQYF. Written as DNA, the CDR3 is TGTGCCAGCAGTTTGAAGCGGGGTAGCACAGATACGCAGTATTTT.

At least ten counts were recorded for this clonotype. The rearrangement links TRBV12-5 to TRBJ2-1; D possibly uses TRBD1 or TRBD2 (6 bases each). Trimming stripped 6 bases from V and 8 bases from J, with 17 bases between. The CDR3 spans 14 residues. The germline V gene has CDR1 LGHNT and CDR2 FRNRAP. The DNA for the CDR3 is TGTGCTAGTGGCGGGGGCCCAACAGGGTATGAGCAGTTCTTC. Residues: CASGGGPTGYEQFF.

The V and J genes are TRBV3-1 and TRBJ2-5, with D possibly being TRBD2 (5 bases). Germline values: CDR1 LGHDT, CDR2 YNNKEL (reference sequence). V lost 2 bases, J lost 2 bases, and 12 bases lay in between. There are 15 residues in the CDR3. The chain's CDR3 is CASSQRTGRQETQYF. The DNA of the CDR3 is TGTGCCAGCAGCCAAAGAACGGGGAGACAAGAGACCCAGTACTTC.

The gene calls are TRBV7-9 and TRBJ2-5; D uncertain. Germline CDR1 is SEHNR and CDR2 is FQNEAQ (reference sequence). Trimming shortened V by 6 bases and J by 5 bases, and 13 bases separated the two germline ends. The CDR3 has 13 residues. The DNA of the CDR3 is TGTGCCAGCAGTAATTCTGACTGGGAGACCCAGTACTTC. Amino acid sequence: CASSNSDWETQYF.